This TCR beta chain was recovered during a study of T cell responses to AZD1222 COVID-19 vaccine. Sequencing was performed with immunoSEQ multiplex PCR; in TCRdb, only in-frame clones are kept and a portion is missing. In the table there are around 89,000 clones, roughly 93% of which are singletons. The V gene lost 1 base and the J gene lost 1 base, with 5 bases spanning the gap. Germline V gene sequence: CDR1 SNHLY, CDR2 FYNNEI. The CDR3 is made up of 14 amino acids. Study observations and caveats: After the peak T cell response, and only then, were repertoires sampled. Donors skewed white British and female; clonal diversity was possibly underestimated. Unmutated variant regions are reportedly targeted by nearly half of spike-specific TCRs. Baseline antibody screening turned up just a handful of seropositive AZD1222 recipients.

As for this clone: Its antigen is unknown.

The sequence came from an adult in good health. This chain uses TRBV2 with TRBJ1-3; D uncertain. The sample in question was peripheral blood, obtained on day 0 of AZD1222 vaccination. This chain's CDR3 is CASSEGNSGNTIYF. CDR3 bases: TGTGCCAGCAGTGAAGGAAATTCTGGAAACACCATATATTTT.